This TCR beta chain originates from a study of cytomegalovirus exposure and HLA in healthy donors. J was trimmed by 3 bases and V by 5 bases; bases with no gene match: 13. The CDR3 is 18 residues long. CDR1 and CDR2 from the germline V gene are SEHNR and FQNEAQ (reference sequence). These donors counted as nominally healthy when sampled, but unrecorded immune exposures were likely. Overall study results and limits: As immune exposure information, only CMV serostatus was available. The authors judged a highly shared variant cluster likely a sequencing artifact.

PCR employed 60 Vbeta and 13 Jbeta primers. Measured with immunoSEQ multiplex PCR; TCRdb has only the in-frame clones, and not every one. This sample carries approximately 150,000 clones, 85% of them seen once, and the ten largest clones take roughly 2.5%. On this clone: Its antigen is not known.

The sample comprised PBMCs. The rearrangement joins TRBV7-9 to TRBJ1-4; 9 nucleotides line up with TRBD1. The sequence was obtained from a man aged 25 to 40 in good health and CMV-seropositive. This CDR3 reads CASSMSRDRVRSNEKLFF. In DNA form, the CDR3 reads TGTGCCAGCAGCATGAGCCGGGACAGGGTCCGGTCTAATGAAAAACTGTTTTTT.